This T cell receptor beta chain appears in the sequencing data of a study of early T cells in non-severe SARS-CoV-2 infection. CDR1 and CDR2 (germline): SQVTM, ANQGSEA. The CDR3 totals 12 residues. J was trimmed by 3 bases and V by 5 bases; bases with no gene match: 3. Unique molecular identifiers were affixed to single, distinct cDNA molecules. TCRdb re-analysed the 5' RACE reads in MiXCR, keeping a single row per CDR3 protein. Counted here are under 80,000 distinct CDR3 sequences, 9.5% to 13% occurring once; the ten biggest clones make up around 4%. There are many counts of this clonotype. This TCR derives from an adult who was a healthcare worker with PCR-confirmed SARS-CoV-2 infection or an uninfected control (not recorded which). Sequences were obtained from whole blood. V and J are TRBV29-1 and TRBJ2-7; 8 bases line up with TRBD1. CDR3 sequence: CSVRQGNYEQYF. CDR3 DNA: TGCAGCGTTCGACAGGGGAACTACGAGCAGTACTTC.